Described below is a single T cell receptor (beta chain) sequence and its context. The data stem from a study of blood T cell repertoires in COVID-19. Study summary: The United States, Italy and Spain were the sources of the acute and convalescent COVID-19 samples. The analysed material was cDNA or gDNA that came from T cells, B-cell-depleted T cells, or PBMCs.

Original processing notes: Scientists estimated how many nucleated cells there were by amplifying reference gene primers. Generated by immunoSEQ multiplex PCR, the TCRdb table keeps only in-frame clones and is missing some. From that table come the V and J calls and clone size; the DNA was used to work out D and trimming. The sample holds around 290,000 clones; approximately 86% are singletons and the top ten take over 10%. Enrolment of Seattle patients took place during active infection, and they were followed longitudinally. This CDR3 has 13 residues. Trimming stripped 7 bases from V and 1 base from J, with 13 bases between. Germline CDR1 and CDR2: SQVTM and ANQGSEA.

The chain is built from TRBV29-1 and TRBJ1-2; no definite D call. This TCR was sampled from a woman in her 70s with COVID-19, enrolled during active disease. Source material: peripheral blood. The CDR3: CSARMDFNYGYTF. The DNA for the CDR3 is TGCAGCGCCAGGATGGACTTTAACTATGGCTACACCTTC. The full variable domain, rest sourced from reference TRBV29-1 and TRBJ1-2, is SAVISQKPSRDICQRGTSLTIQCQVDSQVTMMFWYRQQPGQSLTLIATANQGSEATYESGFVIDKFPISRPNLTFSTLTVSNMSPEDSSIYLCSARMDFNYGYTFGSGTRLTVV.